The rows below give T cell receptor beta chains drawn from one sample of a study of T cell clusters in autoimmune cytopenias. Following a re-call of the multiplex PCR reads, TCRdb has one entry per CDR3 protein and lacks DNA. The sample features several thousand distinct CDR3 sequences, with over 25% in its top ten. Specimen: peripheral blood. Receptors originate from a human donor with an autoimmune cytopenia or autoimmune hepatitis (not recorded which). The CDR3 runs from the conserved cysteine through the conserved F or W. Clone size, where shown, is once, few, many, or a class for clones that have expanded.

abundance	v_gene	j_gene	CDR3aa
medium-sized	TRBV5-3	TRBJ2-3	CARSSKAGSTDTQYF
-	TRBV29-1	TRBJ2-3	CSLGGRTDTQYF
-	TRBV6-5	TRBJ2-7	CASRDRGRYEQYF
-	TRBV20-1	TRBJ1-2	CSASKGTGDGYTF
medium-sized	TRBV19	TRBJ2-3	CASSKGLAGDTSTDTQYF
-	TRBV5-5	TRBJ1-3	CASSLRADSGNTIYF
-	TRBV27	TRBJ1-1	CASGNRAGGVNTEAFF
medium-sized	TRBV6-1	TRBJ2-2	CASSPRTRGSTGELFF
-	TRBV6-1	TRBJ2-7	CASQRGGEQYF
-	TRBV6-5	TRBJ2-7	CASSPQGTGSYEQYF
-	TRBV20-1	TRBJ2-1	CSARVRSSGSNEQFF
medium-sized	TRBV30	TRBJ1-1	CAWTQGTEAFF
-	TRBV5-1	TRBJ1-1	CASSLGFGGLGNTEAFF
medium-sized	TRBV19	TRBJ2-2	CASNTRPDTGELFF
medium-sized	TRBV30	TRBJ2-7	CAWSKGAGGEQYF
medium-sized	TRBV6-5	TRBJ2-5	CASSYSSPGGGRETQYF
medium-sized	TRBV30	TRBJ2-7	CAWSVFALSIREQYF
-	TRBV24-1	TRBJ2-5	CATSDHREIQETQYF
medium-sized	TRBV7-6	TRBJ1-6	CASSLGTGSSPLHF
medium-sized	TRBV5-1	TRBJ2-3	CASSLGQTTDTQYF
medium-sized	TRBV6-1	TRBJ1-2	CASRQGWDYGYTF
medium-sized	TRBV6-5	TRBJ2-5	CASSYSFGTSGSWETQYF